This is a list of T cell receptor beta chains from one sample in a study of blood T cell repertoires in COVID-19. Generated by immunoSEQ multiplex PCR, the TCRdb table keeps only in-frame clones and is missing some. The repertoire consists of under 20,000 clones, with around nine tenths occurring once and the leading ten covering around 10%. The sample consisted of peripheral blood. The receptor set was obtained from a human donor in a cohort sampled during active COVID-19. The CDR3 runs from the conserved cysteine through the conserved F or W. The order of the fields is V gene, clone size, J gene, D gene, CDR3 DNA, CDR3 protein. D genes are given only for firm matches. Not every row has a clone size; where given, it reads once, few, many or a size class.

TRBV7-9	NA	TRBJ2-5	NA	TGTGCCAGCAGCTTAGTTGCTAGTGTTATCGTTCGGACCCAGTACTTC	CASSLVASVIVRTQYF
TRBV4-2	NA	TRBJ2-1	TRBD2	TGTGCCAGCAGCCGCGAGACTAGCGGCTCCTCCAATGAGCAGTTCTTC	CASSRETSGSSNEQFF
TRBV7-2	NA	TRBJ1-3	NA	TGTGCCAGCAGTGCGGCCTGGGGAGCTGGAAACACCATATATTTT	CASSAAWGAGNTIYF
TRBV7-2	few	TRBJ1-6	NA	TGTGCCAGCAGCGCGCACAGGGATAATTCACCCCTCCACTTT	CASSAHRDNSPLHF
TRBV19	NA	TRBJ1-2	NA	TGTGCCAGTAGTATAGATCTAGGTTTTTACGGCTACACCTTC	CASSIDLGFYGYTF
TRBV7-9	NA	TRBJ2-7	TRBD2	TGTGCCAGCAGCTTTCCGCGGGAGGGGGCTTTGAAGGCTTACGAGCAGTACTTC	CASSFPREGALKAYEQYF
TRBV27	once	TRBJ2-1	TRBD1	TGTGCCAGCAGCTCCGGGACAGGAACCTACAATGAGCAGTTCTTC	CASSSGTGTYNEQFF
TRBV10-3	NA	TRBJ1-5	NA	TGTGCCATCAGTAGTCGTGGGCCGAACGATCAGCCCCAGCATTTT	CAISSRGPNDQPQHF
TRBV9	NA	TRBJ2-3	NA	TGTGCCAGCAGCGTAGACTCGCGGGCATCAGATACGCAGTATTTT	CASSVDSRASDTQYF
TRBV5-6	NA	TRBJ1-1	TRBD1	TGTGCCAGCAGCTTTGCCCCCGGGACAGGGGGCACTGAAGCTTTCTTT	CASSFAPGTGGTEAFF
TRBV11-2	NA	TRBJ2-7	TRBD2	TGTGCCAGCAGCTTAAAGACTAGCGGTTACGAGCAGTACTTC	CASSLKTSGYEQYF
TRBV7-2	NA	TRBJ2-1	TRBD2	TGTGCCAGCAGCTTGCTCGGGGGGGCTCCCAATGAGCAGTTCTTC	CASSLLGGAPNEQFF
TRBV9	NA	TRBJ2-5	NA	TGTGCCAGCAGCGTAGCTCAGGATCCAGAGACCCAGTACTTC	CASSVAQDPETQYF
TRBV18	NA	TRBJ2-5	NA	TGTGCCAGCTCACCTGTCGTCATTGCAGGAGGCCGGGAGACCCAGTACTTC	CASSPVVIAGGRETQYF
TRBV7-2	NA	TRBJ1-2	TRBD1	TGTGCCAGCAGCTCTGGCGGGACAGAATATGGCTACACCTTC	CASSSGGTEYGYTF
TRBV7-3	NA	TRBJ1-5	NA	TGTGCCAGCAGCTTAACCGGGGGGCCCCAGCATTTT	CASSLTGGPQHF
TRBV18	NA	TRBJ2-2	NA	TGTGCCAGTCTCACCAATACGGAGACTGGGGGGGAGCTGTTTTTT	CASLTNTETGGELFF
TRBV3-1/TRBV3-2	NA	TRBJ1-3	NA	TGTGCCAGCAGCCAGTCTTTTCGGCGCAGCGGCGGAAACACCATATATTTT	CASSQSFRRSGGNTIYF
TRBV28	NA	TRBJ2-7	NA	TGTGCCAGCAATACCGGGGGGACACCGTACGAGCAGTACTTC	CASNTGGTPYEQYF
TRBV9	NA	TRBJ2-1	NA	TGTGCCAGCGCCCTCACTATCGGGGTAAACAATGAGCAGTTCTTC	CASALTIGVNNEQFF
TRBV24-1	NA	TRBJ2-1	TRBD2	TGTGCCACCAGTGATTTCGTAGCGGGGACTCGTAATGAGCAGTTCTTC	CATSDFVAGTRNEQFF
TRBV19	NA	TRBJ1-5	TRBD1	TGTGCCAGTAGTCAAACAGGGGGCAATCAGCCCCAGCATTTT	CASSQTGGNQPQHF
TRBV28	NA	TRBJ2-2	NA	TGTGCCACCACAGGACAGTCGAACACCGGGGAGCTGTTTTTT	CATTGQSNTGELFF
TRBV12-3/TRBV12-4	NA	TRBJ2-7	NA	TGTGCCACCTCGTGGAGGGGCGAGCAGTACTTC	CATSWRGEQYF
TRBV18	once	TRBJ2-1	TRBD2	TGTGCCAGCTCACCGGGGGTAGCGGGTGACAATGAGCAGTTCTTC	CASSPGVAGDNEQFF
TRBV2	NA	TRBJ1-5	NA	TGTGCCAGCAGGGCAGATAGCAATCAGCCCCAGCATTTT	CASRADSNQPQHF
TRBV11-1	NA	TRBJ2-1	NA	TGTGCCAGCAGCTTAGCGAGAATTTACAATGAGCAGTTCTTC	CASSLARIYNEQFF
TRBV2	NA	TRBJ2-7	NA	TGTGCCAGCAGGGCAGGGGCGGGCGAGCAGTACTTC	CASRAGAGEQYF
TRBV2	few	TRBJ1-3	TRBD1	TGTGCCAGCAGCCTAACCCGGGACAGGAAAGATGGAAACACCATATATTTT	CASSLTRDRKDGNTIYF
TRBV7-2	once	TRBJ2-1	NA	TGTGCCAGCAGCGAGGACTTACAGGGTAAACAGTTCTTC	CASSEDLQGKQFF
TRBV19	NA	TRBJ2-5	NA	TGTGCCAGTAGTTTTCAGGAGACCCAGTACTTC	CASSFQETQYF
TRBV5-1	NA	TRBJ2-2	TRBD2	TGCGCCAGCAGCTCCCAGTTAGCGGGAGGGCCTCTGACTGGGGAGCTGTTTTTT	CASSSQLAGGPLTGELFF
TRBV5-1	NA	TRBJ2-1	TRBD1	TGCGCCAGCAGCTTGGTGGGGACAGGGAGAGACAATGAGCAGTTCTTC	CASSLVGTGRDNEQFF
TRBV7-9	NA	TRBJ2-7	TRBD2	TGTGCCAGCAGCTTCCGAGGACTAGCGGGCGAGCAGTACTTC	CASSFRGLAGEQYF
TRBV6-6	NA	TRBJ2-5	TRBD1	TGTGCCAGCAGGCCTTGGGGGACAGGCGACGGGGAGACCCAGTACTTC	CASRPWGTGDGETQYF
TRBV28	NA	TRBJ1-4	NA	TGTGCCAGCAGTTCCTCGCGGGGGGACCTTAATGAAAAACTGTTTTTT	CASSSSRGDLNEKLFF
TRBV28	NA	TRBJ2-3	TRBD1	TGTGCCAGCAGGGGTACTACAGGGGGCATGACAGATACGCAGTATTTT	CASRGTTGGMTDTQYF
TRBV19	NA	TRBJ1-3	NA	TGTGCCAGTATCCCAGAGGGTGGCTCTGGAAACACCATATATTTT	CASIPEGGSGNTIYF
TRBV7-2	NA	TRBJ2-5	TRBD2	TGTGCCAGCAGCTTGTGGACTAGCGGATTTTCGGGGGAAGAGACCCAGTACTTC	CASSLWTSGFSGEETQYF
TRBV28	once	TRBJ1-1	NA	TGTGCCAGCAGGCCCCTCACACCGGGGAAGACTGAAGCTTTCTTT	CASRPLTPGKTEAFF
TRBV19	NA	TRBJ2-2	NA	TGTGCCAGTAGCTCCCTCAGGGGGACTAGGTGGATCACCGGGGAGCTGTTTTTT	CASSSLRGTRWITGELFF
TRBV6-2/TRBV6-3	NA	TRBJ2-2	NA	TGTGCCAGCAGTTACGGGAGGAGGCCCACCGGGGAGCTGTTTTTT	CASSYGRRPTGELFF
TRBV19	NA	TRBJ1-2	TRBD1	TGTGCCAGTAGTATAGAAACCGGGACAGGGGGATATGGCTACACCTTC	CASSIETGTGGYGYTF
TRBV27	NA	TRBJ2-2	NA	TGTGCCAGCAGTCCCTTAGACAGACTGAACACCGGGGAGCTGTTTTTT	CASSPLDRLNTGELFF
TRBV15	NA	TRBJ2-1	NA	TGTGCCGTCGGCCGAGTAGCGGACTACAATGAGCAGTTCTTC	CAVGRVADYNEQFF
TRBV7-2	NA	TRBJ1-5	NA	TGTGCCAGCAGCTTAATGCCCGGGAGCAATCAGCCCCAGCATTTT	CASSLMPGSNQPQHF
TRBV6-6	NA	TRBJ1-2	NA	TGTGCCAGCAGTTACTCCGCTGGGGGCGGCGGCTACACCTTC	CASSYSAGGGGYTF
TRBV6-2/TRBV6-3	NA	TRBJ1-1	NA	TGTGCCAGCAGTTACTCGAGTGTGCGTGAAGCTTTCTTT	CASSYSSVREAFF
TRBV30	few	TRBJ1-5	TRBD1	TGTGCCTGTGACAGGGTAGGTAAGCCCCAGCATTTT	CACDRVGKPQHF
TRBV9	NA	TRBJ1-5	NA	TGTGCCAGCAGCGCCGATTCCGCAGATAGCAATCAGCCCCAGCATTTT	CASSADSADSNQPQHF
TRBV19	NA	TRBJ2-3	TRBD1	TGTGCCAGTAGTACAACAGGGGAAGATACGCAGTATTTT	CASSTTGEDTQYF
TRBV27	NA	TRBJ2-7	NA	TGTGCCAGCACCATGACTAGGCCGAGCGGCCTCTACGAGCAGTACTTC	CASTMTRPSGLYEQYF
TRBV19	NA	TRBJ2-7	TRBD1	TGTGCCAGTAGTCCGACAGGGGGCGCGTCCTACGAGCAGTACTTC	CASSPTGGASYEQYF
TRBV19	NA	TRBJ2-4	TRBD2	TGTGCCAGTAGTACCGGACTAGCGGGAGCGACCAAAAACATTCAGTACTTC	CASSTGLAGATKNIQYF
TRBV7-2	NA	TRBJ2-1	NA	TGTGCCAGCAGTATAACTACGGGTGAGCAGTTCTTC	CASSITTGEQFF
TRBV11-3	NA	TRBJ2-5	NA	TGTGCCAGCAGCTTCAAAGGGGTAGAGACCCAGTACTTC	CASSFKGVETQYF
TRBV5-1	NA	TRBJ2-5	TRBD2	TGCGCCAGCAGCACGGGAGGGGGGCAAGAGACCCAGTACTTC	CASSTGGGQETQYF
TRBV9	NA	TRBJ2-1	TRBD2	TGTGCCAGCAGCGTAGGGGATAGCGGGAGAGGTGGTTACAATGAGCAGTTCTTC	CASSVGDSGRGGYNEQFF
TRBV5-1	NA	TRBJ1-6	NA	TGCGCCAGCAGCTTGGACAGGCCAGCACTAAATTCACCCCTCCACTTT	CASSLDRPALNSPLHF
TRBV30	NA	TRBJ2-7	TRBD2	TGTGCCTGGAGGGGTCAACTAGCGGCTTCCTACGAGCAGTACTTC	CAWRGQLAASYEQYF